These 22 T cell receptor beta chains originate from one sample sequenced in a study of OX40 agonist ivuxolimab in advanced cancers. Assay used: immunoSEQ multiplex PCR; TCRdb lists only in-frame clones, some missing. The data show about 54,000 clones, over 70% seen once. The sample in question was CD4+ or CD8+ T cells sorted from blood, obtained in a trial of the OX40 agonist ivuxolimab. The source is an adult with an advanced solid tumor such as melanoma, head and neck, liver or kidney cancer.

The rearrangement uses TRBV5-1 and TRBJ2-3, with a possible D match to TRBD2 (5 bases). Deletions cut 6 bases from V and 2 bases from J, with 10 bases between. This CDR3 is built from 13 residues. CDR1 is SGHRS, CDR2 YFSETQ, per germline. The CDR3 sequence is CASTDYPTDTQYF. The CDR3 DNA follows: TGCGCCAGCACTGACTACCCCACAGATACGCAGTATTTT.

The chain recombines TRBV7-9 with TRBJ1-5, with D perhaps TRBD1 (6 bases). The CDR3 covers 14 residues. CDR1 is SEHNR, CDR2 FQNEAQ, per germline (reference sequence). V was trimmed by 5 bases and J by 4 bases, leaving 12 bases between them. DNA for the CDR3: TGTGCCAGCAGCAGCGGGACACTTAATCAGCCCCAGCATTTT. Translated: CASSSGTLNQPQHF.

The V and J genes are TRBV30 and TRBJ2-3, with 8 bases fitting TRBD2. The ends lost 4 bases at V and 3 bases at J; junction bases unmatched: 9. CDR3 size: 15 residues. CDR1 GTSNPN and CDR2 SVGIG come from the germline V gene (reference sequence). The CDR3 DNA reads as TGTGCCTGGACAGACGGACTAGCTCGTACAGATACGCAGTATTTT. It translates to CAWTDGLARTDTQYF.

This sequence joins TRBV27 and TRBJ1-5; a possible D gene is TRBD1 (5 bases). The germline V gene encodes CDR1 MNHEY and CDR2 SMNVEV (reference sequence). The ends were cut back, 4 bases at V and 5 bases at J, with 9 bases in the middle. There are 13 residues in the CDR3. The CDR3 DNA follows: TGTGCCAGCAGTTGGGGCAGGGATCAGCCCCAGCATTTT. This codes for CASSWGRDQPQHF.

The chain employs TRBV6-6 and TRBJ2-7; 8 positions match TRBD2. V shed 2 bases and J 2 bases; nucleotides not matched to a gene: 5. In germline, CDR1 is MNHNY, CDR2 SVGAGI (reference sequence). This CDR3 is 15 amino acids long. CDR3 DNA sequence: TGTGCCAGCAGTTACGGTACTAGCGGTACCTACGAGCAGTACTTC. It codes for CASSYGTSGTYEQYF.

V gene TRBV2 combines with J gene TRBJ2-6; D may be TRBD1 (6 bases). This CDR3 contains 15 residues. Germline loops: CDR1 SNHLY, CDR2 FYNNEI. Trimming shortened V by 6 bases and J by 2 bases, and 11 bases separated the two germline ends. Written as DNA, the CDR3 is TGTGCCAGCAGGATTTACAGGGCTGGGGCCAACGTCCTGACTTTC. It translates to CASRIYRAGANVLTF.

The chain recombines TRBV7-3 with TRBJ2-2, with 10 nucleotides matching TRBD2. Unmatched junction bases numbered 6, after V lost 5 bases and J lost 6 bases. This CDR3 is built from 15 residues. Germline V gives CDR1 SGHTA, CDR2 FQGTGA. The CDR3 nucleotides are TGTGCCAGCAGCCTCCTAGCGGGAGAGGCCGGGGAGCTGTTTTTT. Translation gives CASSLLAGEAGELFF.

This clone has just one count. The V gene is TRBV19, the J gene TRBJ1-2; TRBD1 matches at 11 bases. In germline, CDR1 is LNHDA, CDR2 SQIVND (reference sequence). The J segment lost 5 bases and the V segment lost 5 bases, leaving 10 bases of the junction unmatched. The CDR3 spans 16 residues. CDR3 nucleotides: TGTGCCAGTAGTCCCCCCGGGACAGGGGGGCTGTATGGCTACACCTTC. The encoded protein is CASSPPGTGGLYGYTF. Drawing the rest from reference TRBV19 and TRBJ1-2, the complete variable domain is DGGITQSPKYLFRKEGQNVTLSCEQNLNHDAMYWYRQDPGQGLRLIYYSQIVNDFQKGDIAEGYSVSREKKESFPLTVTSAQKNPTAFYLCASSPPGTGGLYGYTFGSGTRLTVV.

Only a few counts were recorded for this clone. The chain's CDR3 is CASSALGGGNQPQHF. The CDR3 DNA is TGTGCCAGCAGTGCCCTCGGGGGCGGCAATCAGCCCCAGCATTTT. The genes are TRBV27 and TRBJ1-5; D is perhaps TRBD1 (6 bases). CDR1 and CDR2 from the germline V gene are MNHEY and SMNVEV (reference sequence). The CDR3 runs to 15 residues. Deletions cut 5 bases from V and 2 bases from J, with 13 bases between.

The V and J genes are TRBV5-1 and TRBJ2-1, with 12 bases fitting TRBD1. V shed 0 bases, J shed 1 base, and the junction held 11 bases outside the gene matches. Germline CDR1 is SGHRS and CDR2 is YFSETQ. The CDR3 contains 20 residues. CDR3 DNA sequence: TGCGCCAGCAGCTTGGCCTTGGGACAGGGGGCGGTAAGATCCTACAATGAGCAGTTCTTC. Amino acid sequence: CASSLALGQGAVRSYNEQFF.

The CDR3 is CASSEAGVTYEQYF. CDR3 coding DNA: TGTGCCAGCAGTGAGGCTGGGGTAACCTACGAGCAGTACTTC. The chain is built from TRBV6-1 and TRBJ2-7; D call uncertain. The CDR3 spans 14 residues. CDR1 MNHNS and CDR2 SASEGT come from the germline V gene. Trimming took off 3 bases at V and 2 bases at J, with 11 bases between the two ends.

V gene TRBV5-1 combines with J gene TRBJ2-5; D remains unclear. The CDR3 runs to 12 residues. Germline loops: CDR1 SGHRS, CDR2 YFSETQ. The V and J ends lost 4 bases and 5 bases respectively, with 9 bases between them. The CDR3, as DNA: TGCGCCAGCAGCCTCCGAGAGGAGACCCAGTACTTC. This encodes CASSLREETQYF.

The V and J genes are TRBV5-5 and TRBJ1-3, with TRBD1 as a possible D gene (6 bases). Germline CDR1 reads SGHKS; CDR2 reads YYEKEE (reference sequence). CDR3 length equals 16 residues. V shed 2 bases and J shed 0 bases, with 12 bases lying between them. CDR3 DNA: TGTGCCAGCAGCTTAACGACAGGCTTCTCTGGAAACACCATATATTTT. It is translated as CASSLTTGFSGNTIYF.

The chain uses TRBV2 and TRBJ2-2, with D perhaps matching TRBD1 (5 bases). V lost 1 base to trimming and J lost 3 bases, with 9 bases between them. Per germline, CDR1 SNHLY and CDR2 FYNNEI. This CDR3 is built from 15 residues. CDR3 sequence reads: CASSEVSRDTGELFF. The CDR3 DNA follows: TGTGCCAGCAGTGAAGTCAGCAGGGACACCGGGGAGCTGTTTTTT.

The chain links TRBV6-5 to TRBJ2-3; D gene ambiguous. Germline V gives CDR1 MNHEY, CDR2 SVGAGI. V was trimmed by 4 bases and J by 1 base, leaving 15 bases between them. The CDR3 loop spans 16 amino acids. The CDR3, as DNA: TGTGCCAGCAGTTCCCCTAGTACATCGGGCACAGATACGCAGTATTTT. Encoded protein: CASSSPSTSGTDTQYF.

This clone is classed as medium-sized. The chain couples TRBV6-5 to TRBJ2-7; the match to TRBD1 covers 12 bases. J gave up 7 bases and V 7 bases, and 11 bases lay outside the gene matches. The CDR3 length is 15 residues. CDR1 and CDR2 (germline): MNHEY, SVGAGI. In DNA, the CDR3 is TGTGCCAGCACCCGAGAGGGACAGGGGGCTCGTGAGCAGTACTTC. Protein: CASTREGQGAREQYF.

The V gene is TRBV5-5, the J gene TRBJ2-7; 9 bases align to TRBD2. Looked up from germline, CDR1 is SGHKS and CDR2 is YYEKEE (reference sequence). The trim removed 4 bases at V and 2 bases at J, leaving 7 bases unmatched. The CDR3 loop spans 15 amino acids. The CDR3, as DNA: TGTGCCAGCAGCCTGGGGGGCGGGAGGGCCTACGAGCAGTACTTC. It specifies CASSLGGGRAYEQYF. Full variable domain (remainder filled in from reference TRBV5-5 and TRBJ2-7): DAGVTQSPTHLIKTRGQQVTLRCSPISGHKSVSWYQQVLGQGPQFIFQYYEKEERGRGNFPDRFSARQFPNYSSELNVNALLLGDSALYLCASSLGGGRAYEQYFGPGTRLTVT.

J is TRBJ1-1 and V is TRBV25-1; D is undetermined. V was pared by 6 bases and J by 5 bases, with 13 bases between. Germline CDR1 reads MGHDK; CDR2 reads SYGVNS. CDR3 size: 13 residues. Here the CDR3 reads CASRAADRTEAFF. The CDR3 DNA is TGTGCCAGCAGAGCGGCGGACCGAACTGAAGCTTTCTTT.

The chain joins TRBV19 to TRBJ1-5; TRBD1 matches 7 bases. This CDR3 has 15 amino acids. Germline lookup yields CDR1 LNHDA and CDR2 SQIVND (reference sequence). Losses at the gene ends were 3 bases for V and 2 bases for J; bases not matched to a gene: 4. Here the CDR3 reads CASSILDRGNQPQHF. CDR3 sequence (DNA): TGTGCCAGTAGTATCTTAGACAGGGGCAATCAGCCCCAGCATTTT.

The rearrangement joins TRBV27 to TRBJ2-2; no definite D call. This CDR3 has 12 residues. From germline, CDR1 is MNHEY and CDR2 SMNVEV (reference sequence). V was shortened by 2 bases and J by 8 bases, with 6 bases between the two germline ends. The chain's CDR3 is CASSLRSGELFF. The CDR3 nucleotides are TGTGCCAGCAGTTTAAGGTCAGGGGAGCTGTTTTTT.

V usage is TRBV7-8 and J usage is TRBJ2-3, with D perhaps given as TRBD1 or TRBD2 (5 bases each). The CDR3 has 16 amino acids. Germline CDR1 and CDR2: SGHVS and FQNEAQ. The V gene lost 6 bases and the J gene lost 0 bases, with 16 bases spanning the gap. The CDR3 here is CASRKETWGSTDTQYF. The CDR3 DNA reads as TGTGCCAGCAGAAAGGAGACCTGGGGGAGCACAGATACGCAGTATTTT.

CDR3 sequence reads: CASSFGTGGDTGELFF. CDR3 coding DNA: TGTGCCAGCAGTTTTGGGACAGGAGGCGACACCGGGGAGCTGTTTTTT. The chain couples TRBV27 to TRBJ2-2, with 8 nucleotides matching TRBD1. Losses at the gene ends were 3 bases for V and 3 bases for J; bases not matched to a gene: 6. Germline CDR1 MNHEY, CDR2 SMNVEV (reference sequence). The CDR3 consists of 16 residues.